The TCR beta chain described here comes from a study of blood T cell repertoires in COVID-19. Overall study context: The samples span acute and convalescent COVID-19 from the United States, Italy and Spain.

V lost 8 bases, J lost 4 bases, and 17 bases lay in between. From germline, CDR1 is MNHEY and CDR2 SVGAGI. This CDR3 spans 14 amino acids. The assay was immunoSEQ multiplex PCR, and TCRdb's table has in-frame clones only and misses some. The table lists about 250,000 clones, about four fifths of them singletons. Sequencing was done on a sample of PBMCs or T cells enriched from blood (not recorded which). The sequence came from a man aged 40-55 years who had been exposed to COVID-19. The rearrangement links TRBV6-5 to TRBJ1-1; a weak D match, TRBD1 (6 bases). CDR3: CASRGGGGITEAFF. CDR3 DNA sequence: TGTGCCAGCCGAGGGGGAGGGGGGATCACTGAAGCTTTCTTT.